This T cell receptor (beta chain) was observed in a study of blood T cell repertoires in COVID-19. The V end was cut by 0 bases, the J end by 4 bases, with 7 bases between. CDR1 is SGDLS and CDR2 is YYNGEE in the germline V gene. CDR3 length: 13 amino acids. This clone was seen just once. Measured with immunoSEQ multiplex PCR; TCRdb has only the in-frame clones, and not every one. The data show around 400,000 clones, around nine tenths seen once. This chain connects TRBV9 to TRBJ1-2; D is unresolved. The source is a woman younger than 45 who had recovered from COVID-19. Material: PBMCs or T cells enriched from blood (not recorded which). CDR3 bases: TGTGCCAGCAGCGTAGGCTCGAGCTATGGCTACACCTTC. Protein: CASSVGSSYGYTF.